One and the same sample provided the 18 T cell receptor beta chains below, sequenced in a study of control samples from healthy donors and cancer patients. Clones were sequenced by immunoSEQ multiplex PCR, and TCRdb holds only the in-frame ones, with some missing. Among 15,000 to 19,000 clones, more than 75% were seen once, and the ten largest hold 11%. Sequenced input: PBMCs. These TCRs come from a woman between 70 and 85 years old with colorectal cancer.

J is TRBJ1-2 and V is TRBV25-1; D gene ambiguous. Germline lookup yields CDR1 MGHDK and CDR2 SYGVNS. This CDR3 spans 11 amino acids. Trimming removed 4 bases at V and 5 bases at J, with 5 bases between. CDR3 in DNA: TGTGCCAGCAGTGGGGGTTATGGCTACACCTTC. Amino acid sequence: CASSGGYGYTF.

The CDR3 bases are TGTGCCAGCAGCGTAGCGGGGGGAATCACAGATACGCAGTATTTT. Its translation: CASSVAGGITDTQYF. The chain employs TRBV6-4 and TRBJ2-3; 10 bases line up with TRBD2. Looked up from germline, CDR1 is MRHNA and CDR2 is SNTAGT. The junction had 5 bases not matched to a gene; V was cut back by 6 bases and J by 2 bases. The CDR3 loop spans 15 amino acids.

The CDR3 sequence: CASSSGTVGPNEQYF. CDR3 bases: TGTGCCAGCAGCTCCGGGACAGTGGGCCCCAACGAGCAGTACTTC. J is TRBJ2-7 and V is TRBV5-6; 7 nucleotides agree with TRBD1. The CDR3 covers 15 residues. CDR1 SGHDT and CDR2 YYEEEE come from the germline V gene. V lost 3 bases, J lost 5 bases, and 11 bases stayed unmatched.

J is TRBJ1-3 and V is TRBV29-1; D uncertain. The CDR3 totals 15 residues. V lost 5 bases and J lost 0, with 14 bases in between. Germline V gives CDR1 SQVTM, CDR2 ANQGSEA. The CDR3 region has the DNA TGCAGCGTTCCCGTGCCCAGTGGCTCTGGAAACACCATATATTTT. Translated: CSVPVPSGSGNTIYF.

V is TRBV29-1 and J is TRBJ2-4; maybe TRBD2 (6 bases). Germline CDR1 SQVTM, CDR2 ANQGSEA. The CDR3 runs to 16 residues. V was shortened by 2 bases and J by 0 bases, with 14 bases between the two germline ends. CDR3 nucleotides: TGCAGCGTTGAATCGGAGGGGCCCCTAGCCAAAAACATTCAGTACTTC. This translates into CSVESEGPLAKNIQYF.

The gene calls are TRBV6-2 or TRBV6-3 and TRBJ1-5; 7 nucleotides align to TRBD1. The CDR3 is 15 amino acids. Per the germline V gene, CDR1 is MNHEY and CDR2 is SVGEGT. Trimming at V came to 0 bases and at J to 4 bases, leaving 3 bases not matched to a gene. Here the CDR3 DNA reads TGTGCCAGCAGTTACTCCGGACAGGCTAATCAGCCCCAGCATTTT. Its protein is CASSYSGQANQPQHF.

The CDR3 loop reads CASSQDLVATFSNTYNEQFF. In DNA form, the CDR3 reads TGCGCCAGCAGCCAAGACTTGGTAGCGACCTTTTCTAATACTTACAATGAGCAGTTCTTC. This chain connects TRBV4-1 to TRBJ2-1, with D possibly being TRBD2 (5 bases). The CDR3 runs to 20 residues. Trimming took 0 bases from V and 4 from J, leaving 25 bases between them. From germline, CDR1 is MGHRA and CDR2 YSYEKL.

The CDR3 coding sequence is TGTGCCAGCTCACCTTCGACCACAGAAAACACTGAAGCTTTCTTT. Translation gives CASSPSTTENTEAFF. This chain links TRBV18 with TRBJ1-1; D unresolved. Trimming took 3 bases from V and 2 from J, leaving 13 bases between them. CDR1 and CDR2 (germline): KGHSH, LQKENI. The length of the CDR3 is 15 residues.

V gene TRBV2 combines with J gene TRBJ1-5, with D tentatively TRBD1 (6 bases). Germline V gene data show CDR1 as SNHLY and CDR2 as FYNNEI. The CDR3 runs 16 residues. The V and J ends lost 6 bases and 0 bases respectively, with 15 bases between them. This CDR3 is CASRRDKGNSNQPQHF. In DNA, the CDR3 is TGTGCCAGCAGGAGGGACAAGGGGAATAGCAATCAGCCCCAGCATTTT.

This clone was observed a single time. The CDR3 DNA reads as TGCGCCAGCAGCTTGGCGGACAGCTCTAACTATGGCTACACCTTC. It translates to CASSLADSSNYGYTF. The chain is built from TRBV5-1 and TRBJ1-2; tentatively, D is TRBD1 (6 bases). This CDR3 is 15 amino acids long. Trimming removed 0 bases from V and 0 bases from J, with 9 bases in between. CDR1 is SGHRS and CDR2 is YFSETQ in the germline V gene.

This clone was picked up one time. V and J are TRBV19 and TRBJ2-2, with TRBD2 identical over 12 bases. The CDR3 extends over 18 amino acids. Unmatched junction bases numbered 10, after V lost 4 bases and J lost 4 bases. Germline V lookup: CDR1 LNHDA, CDR2 SQIVND (reference sequence). The CDR3 DNA reads as TGTGCCAGTAGTAGAAGGCTAGCGGGAGGGCCAACCACCGGGGAGCTGTTTTTT. Its translation is CASSRRLAGGPTTGELFF.

The J gene is TRBJ1-3, the V gene TRBV21-1; the D segment call TRBD1 is taken from the table without a DNA check. TRBV21-1 represents a pseudogene. The CDR3 is 16 residues long. CDR3: CASSSRQGASGNTIYF. In DNA, the CDR3 is TGTGCCAGCAGCAGCAGACAGGGGGCTTCTGGAAACACCATATATTTT.

The rearrangement uses TRBV7-2 and TRBJ1-5; D is perhaps TRBD1 (5 bases). Trimming removed 5 bases at V and 0 bases at J, with 14 bases between. Germline CDR1 reads SGHTA; CDR2 reads FQGNSA. The CDR3 has 16 amino acids. CDR3 in DNA: TGTGCCAGCAGCCCCCTGGGGGGTTATAGCAATCAGCCCCAGCATTTT. Amino acid sequence: CASSPLGGYSNQPQHF.

The chain combines TRBV6-5 with TRBJ2-7; unclear D gene. The CDR3 contains 12 residues. V was clipped by 4 bases and J by 0 bases, with 4 bases between them. From germline, CDR1 is MNHEY and CDR2 SVGAGI. The CDR3 region is CASSSPSYEQYF. Written as DNA, the CDR3 is TGTGCCAGCAGTTCCCCCTCCTACGAGCAGTACTTC.

The rearrangement uses TRBV5-1 and TRBJ2-5; D is undetermined. Looked up from germline, CDR1 is SGHRS and CDR2 is YFSETQ. V gave up 0 bases and J gave up 5 bases, with 8 bases separating them. The CDR3 loop spans 13 amino acids. The CDR3 DNA sequence: TGCGCCAGCAGCTTGGGGAACGGGGAGACCCAGTACTTC. Translating it yields CASSLGNGETQYF.

The chain uses TRBV30 and TRBJ2-1, with unresolved D. V was clipped by 0 bases and J by 4 bases, with 16 bases between them. CDR3 length: 16 residues. Germline loops: CDR1 GTSNPN, CDR2 SVGIG (reference sequence). This CDR3 reads CAWSVGKIGRYNEQFF. The CDR3 region has the DNA TGTGCCTGGAGTGTAGGGAAGATCGGAAGGTACAATGAGCAGTTCTTC.

V usage is TRBV19 and J usage is TRBJ2-7; 8 nucleotides line up with TRBD1. The CDR3 extends over 13 amino acids. The germline gives CDR1 LNHDA, CDR2 SQIVND (reference sequence). V shed 5 bases, J shed 7 bases, and the junction held 7 bases outside the gene matches. The CDR3 loop reads CASSSGQGREQYF. In nucleotides, the CDR3 is TGTGCCAGTAGTTCCGGACAGGGACGGGAGCAGTACTTC.

In its sample, this clone was seen a few times. The V call is TRBV7-2, the J call TRBJ2-5, with a tentative D call TRBD2 (6 bases). Germline V gene sequence: CDR1 SGHTA, CDR2 FQGNSA. V lost 1 base to trimming and J lost 0 bases, with 12 bases between them. CDR3 size: 16 residues. As DNA, the CDR3 is TGTGCCAGCAGCTTAGGGGTCGGAGGGTACCAAGAGACCCAGTACTTC. This translates into CASSLGVGGYQETQYF.